This entry lists 10 T cell receptor beta chains sequenced from one sample in a study of T cell responses to AZD1222 COVID-19 vaccine (dated by TCRdb to about 2021). The method was the immunoSEQ multiplex PCR assay. TCRdb provides this immuneACCESS table in a form limited to in-frame rearrangements. Some clones are lacking; in checked studies, under half of them reflect an unresolved V gene, and why the rest are absent is not known. The sample table lists approximately 100,000 clones, roughly 91% of them with a count of one. The top ten hold 45% of the sample. Reading the label with the study, this specimen's time point is: baseline before first vaccination. The specimen comprised peripheral blood, sampled on day 0 of AZD1222 vaccination. All receptors derive from an adult in good health.

The chain recombines TRBV29-1 with TRBJ2-7; the D gene is possibly TRBD2 (5 bases). V was clipped by 4 bases and J by 7 bases, with 8 bases between them. Germline assignment: CDR1 SQVTM and CDR2 ANQGSEA. This CDR3 is 10 amino acids long. CDR3 DNA: TGCAGCGTTGGGGAGAGGGAGCAGTACTTC. This gives the protein CSVGEREQYF.

The rearrangement uses TRBV15 and TRBJ1-6; the D is unclear. CDR3 length equals 13 residues. V gave up 2 bases and J gave up 10 bases, with 9 bases separating them. Looked up from germline, CDR1 is LNHNV and CDR2 is YYDKDF (reference sequence). CDR3 DNA sequence: TGTGCCACCAGCAGATCGAAGGGCTCACCCCTCCACTTT. It translates to CATSRSKGSPLHF. Full variable domain (missing parts from reference TRBV15 and TRBJ1-6): DAMVIQNPRYQVTQFGKPVTLSCSQTLNHNVMYWYQQKSSQAPKLLFHYYDKDFNNEADTPDNFQSRRPNTSFCFLDIRSPGLGDTAMYLCATSRSKGSPLHFGNGTRLTVT.

The chain joins TRBV5-6 to TRBJ1-1; no definite D call. This CDR3 spans 13 amino acids. The ends were cut back, 4 bases at V and 2 bases at J, with 9 bases in the middle. Germline CDR1 SGHDT, CDR2 YYEEEE. In nucleotides, the CDR3 is TGTGCCAGCAGCCCGGGTGCTAACACTGAAGCTTTCTTT. This codes for CASSPGANTEAFF.

The chain joins TRBV7-3 to TRBJ2-7, with TRBD1 identical over 9 bases. Per the germline V gene, CDR1 is SGHTA and CDR2 is FQGTGA. The CDR3 has 14 residues. The J segment lost 1 base and the V segment lost 5 bases, leaving 3 bases of the junction unmatched. The CDR3 nucleotides read TGTGCCAGCAGCCCAGACAGGGGGTCCTACGAGCAGTACTTC. Translating it yields CASSPDRGSYEQYF.

The chain employs TRBV19 and TRBJ2-6, with 10 nucleotides matching TRBD1. V was clipped by 7 bases and J by 2 bases; unmatched bases: 11. The CDR3 is made up of 18 amino acids. Per germline, CDR1 LNHDA and CDR2 SQIVND (reference sequence). In nucleotides, the CDR3 is TGTGCCAGTACCAATGCCGGGACAGGGGAAACTGGGGCCAACGTCCTGACTTTC. Encoded protein: CASTNAGTGETGANVLTF.

The CDR3 here is CASSYSTSGLYF. The CDR3 DNA is TGTGCCAGCAGTTACTCGACTAGCGGGTTGTACTTC. V is TRBV6-5 and J is TRBJ2-7; 10 bases align to TRBD2. The CDR3 consists of 12 residues. Germline loops: CDR1 MNHEY, CDR2 SVGAGI. With 0 bases clipped from V and 12 bases from J, the junction kept 2 bases outside the gene matches.

This chain uses TRBV7-9 with TRBJ1-1; 7 bases map to TRBD1. The germline gives CDR1 SEHNR, CDR2 FQNEAQ (reference sequence). The CDR3 covers 15 residues. Losses at the gene ends were 4 bases for V and 0 bases for J; bases not matched to a gene: 5. The CDR3 spells CASSSVTGLNTEAFF. The CDR3 coding sequence is TGTGCCAGCAGCTCTGTGACAGGGTTGAACACTGAAGCTTTCTTT.

This chain joins TRBV7-9 and TRBJ2-1; tentatively, D is TRBD2 (5 bases). There are 16 residues in the CDR3. Germline V gene sequence: CDR1 SEHNR, CDR2 FQNEAQ (reference sequence). The V gene lost 3 bases and the J gene lost 3 bases, with 15 bases spanning the gap. CDR3 bases: TGTGCCAGCAGCTTCCACTCCTGGACTGGCTACAATGAGCAGTTCTTC. Translated: CASSFHSWTGYNEQFF.

Points on this clone: In the same sample, other DNA sequences code for this CDR3. The chain has TRBV9 and TRBJ2-1; weak D call: TRBD1 (5 bases). The CDR3 totals 14 residues. The germline V gene encodes CDR1 SGDLS and CDR2 YYNGEE. V lost 0 bases to trimming and J lost 3 bases, with 7 bases between them. The CDR3 nucleotides are TGTGCCAGCAGCGTAGGTCAGGGCTACAATGAGCAGTTCTTC. Encoded protein: CASSVGQGYNEQFF.

The gene calls are TRBV5-8 and TRBJ2-3, with D perhaps given as TRBD1 or TRBD2 (5 bases each). Deletions cut 0 bases from V and 2 bases from J, with 10 bases between. This CDR3 is built from 15 residues. Germline values: CDR1 SGHTS, CDR2 YDEGEE. In nucleotides, the CDR3 is TGTGCCAGCAGCTTGGAGGGACGGGTCACAGATACGCAGTATTTT. Its translation is CASSLEGRVTDTQYF.